This T cell receptor beta chain derives from a study of CD8 T cells in Susac syndrome. The wider study: When blood was drawn, the patients with Susac syndrome were therapy-naive, on corticosteroids, or on intravenous immunoglobulin alone.

The CDR3 consists of 13 residues. Germline loops: CDR1 LGHNA, CDR2 YSLEER. The V gene lost 0 bases and the J gene lost 4 bases, with 6 bases spanning the gap. With random hexamers, reverse transcription was performed on about 0.5 to 1 ug of RNA. Across 54 Vbeta and 13 Jbeta, immunoSEQ multiplex PCR amplified TCR beta CDR3. TCRdb re-analysed the immunoSEQ multiplex PCR reads in MiXCR, keeping a single row per CDR3 protein. The sample consists of roughly 150,000 distinct CDR3 sequences, 85% to 95% of them appearing once. General observations from the study: The study conceded that its TCR sequencing and HLA analysis involved relatively few individuals.

As concerns this clonotype: Antigen unknown.

Sequencing of TCR beta was performed on blood CD8+ and CD4+ T cells. The TCR was taken from a human donor with Susac syndrome. This sequence joins TRBV4-3 and TRBJ1-1; D remains ambiguous. Sequenced sample: CD4+ T cells from PBMCs. The CDR3 loop is CASSQDWSTEAFF. The DNA for the CDR3 is TGCGCCAGCAGCCAAGATTGGAGCACTGAAGCTTTCTTT.